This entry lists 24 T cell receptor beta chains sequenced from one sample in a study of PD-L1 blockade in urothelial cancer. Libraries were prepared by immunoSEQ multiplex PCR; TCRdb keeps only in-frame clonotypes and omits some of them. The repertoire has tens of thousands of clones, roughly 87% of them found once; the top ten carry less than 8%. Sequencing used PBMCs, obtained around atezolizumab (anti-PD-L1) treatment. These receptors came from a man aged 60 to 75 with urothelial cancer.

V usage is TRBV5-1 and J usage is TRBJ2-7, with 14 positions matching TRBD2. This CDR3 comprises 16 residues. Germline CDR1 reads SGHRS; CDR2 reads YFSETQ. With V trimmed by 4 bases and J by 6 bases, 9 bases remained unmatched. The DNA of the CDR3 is TGCGCCAGCAGCCTCAGACTAGCGGGGGGGCACAGCGAGCAGTACTTC. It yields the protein CASSLRLAGGHSEQYF.

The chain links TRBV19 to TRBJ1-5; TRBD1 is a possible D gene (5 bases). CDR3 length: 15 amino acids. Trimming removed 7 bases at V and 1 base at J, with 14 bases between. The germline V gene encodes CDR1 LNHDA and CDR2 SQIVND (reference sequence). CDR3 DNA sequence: TGTGCCAGTACCCCGGGGGGGTTAAGCAATCAGCCCCAGCATTTT. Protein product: CASTPGGLSNQPQHF.

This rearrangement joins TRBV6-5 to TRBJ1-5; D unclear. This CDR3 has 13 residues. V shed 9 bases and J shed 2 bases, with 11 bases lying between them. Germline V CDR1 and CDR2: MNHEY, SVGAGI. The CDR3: CASRERRNQPQHF. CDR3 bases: TGTGCCAGTCGGGAGCGGCGCAATCAGCCCCAGCATTTT.

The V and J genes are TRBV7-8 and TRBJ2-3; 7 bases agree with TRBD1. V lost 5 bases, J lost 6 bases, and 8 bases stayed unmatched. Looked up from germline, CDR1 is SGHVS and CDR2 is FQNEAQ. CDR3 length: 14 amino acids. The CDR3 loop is CASSPGGEWDTQYF. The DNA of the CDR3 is TGTGCCAGCAGCCCAGGGGGTGAGTGGGATACGCAGTATTTT.

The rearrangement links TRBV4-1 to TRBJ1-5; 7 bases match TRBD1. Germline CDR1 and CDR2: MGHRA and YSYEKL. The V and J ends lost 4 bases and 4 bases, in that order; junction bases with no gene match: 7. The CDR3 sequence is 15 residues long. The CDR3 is CASSRTGTENQPQHF. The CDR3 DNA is TGCGCCAGCAGCCGCACCGGGACAGAGAATCAGCCCCAGCATTTT.

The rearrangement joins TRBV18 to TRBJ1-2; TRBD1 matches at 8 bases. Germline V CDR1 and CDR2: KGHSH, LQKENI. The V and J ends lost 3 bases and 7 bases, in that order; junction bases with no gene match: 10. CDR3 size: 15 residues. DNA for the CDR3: TGTGCCAGCTCACCCTATCAGGGGGCTTGGGGTGGCTACACCTTC. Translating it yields CASSPYQGAWGGYTF.

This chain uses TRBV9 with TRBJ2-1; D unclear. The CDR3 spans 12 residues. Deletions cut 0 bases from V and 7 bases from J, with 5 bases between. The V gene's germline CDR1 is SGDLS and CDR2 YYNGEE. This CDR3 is CASSVVENEQFF. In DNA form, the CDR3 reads TGTGCCAGCAGCGTAGTCGAGAATGAGCAGTTCTTC.

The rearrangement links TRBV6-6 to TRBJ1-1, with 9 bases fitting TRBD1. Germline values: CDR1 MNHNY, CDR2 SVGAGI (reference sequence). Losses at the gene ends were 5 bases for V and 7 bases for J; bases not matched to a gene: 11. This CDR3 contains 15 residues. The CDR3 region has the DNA TGTGCCAGCAGTATCTGGACAGGGGAGTCGATTGAAGCTTTCTTT. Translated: CASSIWTGESIEAFF.

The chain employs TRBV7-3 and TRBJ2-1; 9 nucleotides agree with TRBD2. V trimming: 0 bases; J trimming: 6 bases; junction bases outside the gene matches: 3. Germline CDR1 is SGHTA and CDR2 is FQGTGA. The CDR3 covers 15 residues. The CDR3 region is CASSLTAGGVNEQFF. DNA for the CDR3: TGTGCCAGCAGCTTAACTGCGGGGGGGGTCAATGAGCAGTTCTTC.

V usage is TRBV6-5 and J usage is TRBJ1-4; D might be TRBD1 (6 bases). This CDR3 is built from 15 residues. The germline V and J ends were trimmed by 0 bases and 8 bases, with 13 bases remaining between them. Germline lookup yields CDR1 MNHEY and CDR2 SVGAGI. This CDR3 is CASSYSLRGREKLFF. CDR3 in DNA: TGTGCCAGCAGTTACTCCCTCAGGGGCAGGGAAAAACTGTTTTTT.

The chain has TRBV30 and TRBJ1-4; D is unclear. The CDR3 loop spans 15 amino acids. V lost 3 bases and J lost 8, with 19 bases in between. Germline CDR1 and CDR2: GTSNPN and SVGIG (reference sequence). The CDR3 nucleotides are TGTGCCTGGAGGGGCGGACTCGGCGGCGGAGAAAAACTGTTTTTT. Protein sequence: CAWRGGLGGGEKLFF.

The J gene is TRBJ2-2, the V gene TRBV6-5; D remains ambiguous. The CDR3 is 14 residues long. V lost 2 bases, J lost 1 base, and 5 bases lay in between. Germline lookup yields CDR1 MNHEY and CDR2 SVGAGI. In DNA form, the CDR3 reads TGTGCCAGCAGTTACGAGATGAACACCGGGGAGCTGTTTTTT. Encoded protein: CASSYEMNTGELFF.

CDR3 nucleotides: TGTGCCAGCAGGCGGACTAGCGGGGGGCGCGAGACCCAGTACTTC. This encodes CASRRTSGGRETQYF. The rearrangement links TRBV6-5 to TRBJ2-5; 14 bases map to TRBD2. This CDR3 has 15 residues. Germline V gene lookup returns CDR1 MNHEY and CDR2 SVGAGI. The junction had 5 bases not matched to a gene; V was cut back by 6 bases and J by 5 bases.

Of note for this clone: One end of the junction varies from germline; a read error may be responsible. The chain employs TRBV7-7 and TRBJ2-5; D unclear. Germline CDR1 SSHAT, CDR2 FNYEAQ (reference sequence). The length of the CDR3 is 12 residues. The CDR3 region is CASSLAGETQYF. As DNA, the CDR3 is TGTGCTAGCAGCTTGGCTGGCGAGACCCAGTACTTC.

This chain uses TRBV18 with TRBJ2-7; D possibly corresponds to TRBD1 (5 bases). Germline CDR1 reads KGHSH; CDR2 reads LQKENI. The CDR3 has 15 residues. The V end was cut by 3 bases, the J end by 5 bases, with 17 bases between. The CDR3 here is CASSPNPGKEDEQYF. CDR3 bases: TGTGCCAGCTCACCGAACCCAGGGAAAGAGGACGAGCAGTACTTC.

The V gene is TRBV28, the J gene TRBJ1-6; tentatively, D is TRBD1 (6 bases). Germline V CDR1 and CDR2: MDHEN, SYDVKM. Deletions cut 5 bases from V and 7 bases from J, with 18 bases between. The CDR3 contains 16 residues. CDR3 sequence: CASSQGGGDGNSPLHF. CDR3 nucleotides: TGTGCCAGCAGTCAAGGGGGGGGAGACGGAAATTCACCCCTCCACTTT.

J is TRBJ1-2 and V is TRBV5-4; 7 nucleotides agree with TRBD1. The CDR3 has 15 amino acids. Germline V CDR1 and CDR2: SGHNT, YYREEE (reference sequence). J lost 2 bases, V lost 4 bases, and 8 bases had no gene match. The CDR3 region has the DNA TGTGCCAGCAGCATACGACAGGGTGCAAACTATGGCTACACCTTC. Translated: CASSIRQGANYGYTF.

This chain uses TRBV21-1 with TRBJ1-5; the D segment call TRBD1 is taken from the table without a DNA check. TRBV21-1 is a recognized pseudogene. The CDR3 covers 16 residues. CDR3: CASSGHRNGGVQPQHF. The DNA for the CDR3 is TGTGCCAGCAGCGGCCACAGGAATGGTGGTGTTCAGCCCCAGCATTTT.

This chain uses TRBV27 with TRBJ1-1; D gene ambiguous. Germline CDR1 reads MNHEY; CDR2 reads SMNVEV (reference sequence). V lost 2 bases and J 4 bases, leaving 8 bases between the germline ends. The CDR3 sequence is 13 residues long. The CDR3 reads CASSLRPSTEAFF. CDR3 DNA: TGTGCCAGCAGTTTAAGACCTAGCACTGAAGCTTTCTTT.

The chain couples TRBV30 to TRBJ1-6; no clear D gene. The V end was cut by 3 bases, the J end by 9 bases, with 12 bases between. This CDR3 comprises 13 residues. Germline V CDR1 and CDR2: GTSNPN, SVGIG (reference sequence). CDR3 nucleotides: TGTGCCTGGAGGTACCCTACGGGTTCACCCCTCCACTTT. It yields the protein CAWRYPTGSPLHF.

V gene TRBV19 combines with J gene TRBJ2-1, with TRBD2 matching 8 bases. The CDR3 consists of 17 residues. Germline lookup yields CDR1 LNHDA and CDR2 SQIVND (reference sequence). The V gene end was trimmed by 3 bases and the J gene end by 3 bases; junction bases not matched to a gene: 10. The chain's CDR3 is CASSMEKAGGSYNEQFF. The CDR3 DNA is TGTGCCAGTAGTATGGAGAAGGCGGGGGGAAGCTACAATGAGCAGTTCTTC. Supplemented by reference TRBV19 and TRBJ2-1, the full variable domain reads DGGITQSPKYLFRKEGQNVTLSCEQNLNHDAMYWYRQDPGQGLRLIYYSQIVNDFQKGDIAEGYSVSREKKESFPLTVTSAQKNPTAFYLCASSMEKAGGSYNEQFFGPGTRLTVL.

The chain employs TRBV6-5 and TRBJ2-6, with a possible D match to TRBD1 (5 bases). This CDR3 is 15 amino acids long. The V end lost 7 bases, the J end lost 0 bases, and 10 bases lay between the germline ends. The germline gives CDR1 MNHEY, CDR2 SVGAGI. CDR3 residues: CASTRQFSGANVLTF. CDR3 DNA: TGTGCCAGCACCAGACAGTTCTCTGGGGCCAACGTCCTGACTTTC.

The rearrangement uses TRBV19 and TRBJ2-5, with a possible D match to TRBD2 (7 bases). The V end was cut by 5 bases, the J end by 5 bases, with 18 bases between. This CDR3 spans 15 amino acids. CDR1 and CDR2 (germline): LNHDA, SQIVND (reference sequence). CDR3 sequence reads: CASSRGPGEGETQYF. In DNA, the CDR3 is TGTGCCAGTAGTCGGGGGCCAGGGGAGGGGGAGACCCAGTACTTC.

The CDR3: CASSLLFSGGEKLFF. CDR3 DNA: TGTGCCAGCAGCTTATTGTTCAGCGGAGGGGAAAAACTGTTTTTT. The genes are TRBV7-2 and TRBJ1-4, with D hard to call. The V end was cut by 2 bases, the J end by 8 bases, with 15 bases between. This CDR3 has 15 amino acids. Germline V gene sequence: CDR1 SGHTA, CDR2 FQGNSA.